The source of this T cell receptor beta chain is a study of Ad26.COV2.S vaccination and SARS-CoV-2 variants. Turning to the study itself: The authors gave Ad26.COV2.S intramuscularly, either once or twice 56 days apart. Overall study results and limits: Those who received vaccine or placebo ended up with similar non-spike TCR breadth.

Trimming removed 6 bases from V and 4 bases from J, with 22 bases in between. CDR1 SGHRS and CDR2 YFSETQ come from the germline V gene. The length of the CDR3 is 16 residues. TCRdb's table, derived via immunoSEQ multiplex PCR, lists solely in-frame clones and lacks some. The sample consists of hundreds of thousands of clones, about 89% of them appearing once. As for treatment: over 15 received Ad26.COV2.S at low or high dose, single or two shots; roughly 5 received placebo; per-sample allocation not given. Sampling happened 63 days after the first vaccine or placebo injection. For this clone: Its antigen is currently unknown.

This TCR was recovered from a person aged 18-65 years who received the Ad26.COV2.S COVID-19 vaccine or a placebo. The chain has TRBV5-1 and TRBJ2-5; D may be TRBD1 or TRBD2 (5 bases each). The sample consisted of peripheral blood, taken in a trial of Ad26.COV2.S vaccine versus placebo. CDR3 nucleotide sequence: TGCGCCAGCAATATTGGCCATCCGGGGACGGGAGAGACCCAGTACTTC. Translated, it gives CASNIGHPGTGETQYF.